The clone carrying this TCR beta chain is judged medium-sized. Constant-region reverse primers amplified full-length variable regions, followed by semi-nested Nested Universal Primer A PCR. TCRdb independently ran MiXCR on the 5' RACE reads; one entry per CDR3 protein. Seen here are roughly 9,400 distinct CDR3 sequences, roughly 15% observed once, and the top ten hold 3.5%. The CDR3 extends over 15 amino acids. The ends lost 8 bases at V and 9 bases at J; junction bases unmatched: 11. The germline CDR1 and CDR2 sequences are MNHNS and SASEGT. The V and J genes are TRBV6-1 and TRBJ2-6; the match to TRBD1 covers 9 bases. Source material: memory CD4+ T cells sorted from blood. Subset meaning: memory CD4+ T cells, CD4+CD45RO+CD25-. This clonotype was obtained from a female donor with breast cancer. The CDR3 nucleotides are TGTGCCAGCTTATTTACAGGGGGCGAGGGCAACGTCCTGACTTTC. Translated, it gives CASLFTGGEGNVLTF.